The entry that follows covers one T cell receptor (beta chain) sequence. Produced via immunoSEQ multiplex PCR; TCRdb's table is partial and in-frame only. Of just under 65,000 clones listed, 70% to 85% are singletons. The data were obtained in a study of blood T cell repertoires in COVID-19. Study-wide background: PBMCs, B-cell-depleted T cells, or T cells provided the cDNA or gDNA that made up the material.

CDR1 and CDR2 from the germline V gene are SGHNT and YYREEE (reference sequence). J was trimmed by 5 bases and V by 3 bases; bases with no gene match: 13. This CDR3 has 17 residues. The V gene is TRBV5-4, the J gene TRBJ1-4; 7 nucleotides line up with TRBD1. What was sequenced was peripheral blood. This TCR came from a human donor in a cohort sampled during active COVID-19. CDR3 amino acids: CASSSKNLGQRNEKLFF. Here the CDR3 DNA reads TGTGCCAGCAGCTCTAAGAATCTGGGACAGAGGAATGAAAAACTGTTTTTT.